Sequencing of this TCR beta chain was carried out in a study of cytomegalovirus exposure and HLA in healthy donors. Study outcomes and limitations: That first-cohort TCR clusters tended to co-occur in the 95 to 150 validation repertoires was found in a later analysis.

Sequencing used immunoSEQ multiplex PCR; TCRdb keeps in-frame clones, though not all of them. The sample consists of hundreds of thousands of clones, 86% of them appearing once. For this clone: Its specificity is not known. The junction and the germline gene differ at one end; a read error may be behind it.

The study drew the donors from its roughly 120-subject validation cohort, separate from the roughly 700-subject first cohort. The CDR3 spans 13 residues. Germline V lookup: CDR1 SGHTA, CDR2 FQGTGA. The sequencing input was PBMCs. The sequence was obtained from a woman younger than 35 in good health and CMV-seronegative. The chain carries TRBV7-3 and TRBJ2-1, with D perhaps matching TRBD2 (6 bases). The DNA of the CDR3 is TGTGCCAGCAGCCGGGACTCCAACAATGAGCAGTTCTTC. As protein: CASSRDSNNEQFF.